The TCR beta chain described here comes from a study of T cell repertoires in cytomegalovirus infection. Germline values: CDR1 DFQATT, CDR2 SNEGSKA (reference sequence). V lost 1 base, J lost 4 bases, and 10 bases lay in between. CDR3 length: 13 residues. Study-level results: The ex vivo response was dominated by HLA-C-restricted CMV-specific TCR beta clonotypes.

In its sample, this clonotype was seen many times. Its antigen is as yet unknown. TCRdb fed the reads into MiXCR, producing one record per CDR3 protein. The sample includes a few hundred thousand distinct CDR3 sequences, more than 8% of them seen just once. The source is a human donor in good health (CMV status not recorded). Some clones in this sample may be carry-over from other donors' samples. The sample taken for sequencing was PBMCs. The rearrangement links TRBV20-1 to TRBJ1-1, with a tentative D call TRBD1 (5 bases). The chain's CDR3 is CSARARVGTEAFF. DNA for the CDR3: TGCAGTGCTAGAGCCAGGGTTGGCACTGAAGCTTTCTTT.